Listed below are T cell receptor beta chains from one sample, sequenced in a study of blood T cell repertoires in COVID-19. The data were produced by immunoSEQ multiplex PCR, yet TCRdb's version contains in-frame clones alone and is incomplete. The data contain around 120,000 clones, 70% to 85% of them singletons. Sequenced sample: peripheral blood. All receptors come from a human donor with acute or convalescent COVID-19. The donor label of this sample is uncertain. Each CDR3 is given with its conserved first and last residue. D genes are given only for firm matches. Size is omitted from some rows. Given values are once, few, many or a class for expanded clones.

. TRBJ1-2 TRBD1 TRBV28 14 CASRDPGQGNGYTF TGTGCCAGCAGGGATCCGGGACAGGGGAATGGCTACACCTTC
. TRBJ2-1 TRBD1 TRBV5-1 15 CASSSGQGIKDEQFF TGCGCCAGCAGCTCCGGACAGGGCATTAAGGATGAGCAGTTCTTC
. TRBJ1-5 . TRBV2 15 CASSAVGRNNQPQHF TGTGCCAGCAGCGCGGTGGGGAGGAACAATCAGCCCCAGCATTTT
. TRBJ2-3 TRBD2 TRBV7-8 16 CASSEEAGESTDTQYF TGTGCCAGCAGCGAAGAAGCGGGGGAGAGCACAGATACGCAGTATTTT
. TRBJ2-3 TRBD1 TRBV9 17 CASSFRGGDRATDTQYF TGTGCCAGCAGCTTCAGAGGTGGGGACAGGGCGACAGATACGCAGTATTTT
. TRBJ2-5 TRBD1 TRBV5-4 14 CASRLQGLQETQYF TGTGCCAGCAGACTACAGGGGCTCCAAGAGACCCAGTACTTC
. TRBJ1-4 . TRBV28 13 CASTLATNEKLFF TGTGCCAGCACACTCGCAACTAATGAAAAACTGTTTTTT
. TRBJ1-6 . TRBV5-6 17 CASSALGQRYDNSPLHF TGTGCCAGCAGTGCGTTGGGGCAAAGGTATGATAATTCACCCCTCCACTTT
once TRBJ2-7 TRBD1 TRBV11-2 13 CASSLVTGGEQYF TGTGCCAGCAGCTTAGTTACAGGGGGCGAGCAGTACTTC
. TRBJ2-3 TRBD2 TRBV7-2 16 CASSLALAGGQYTQYF TGTGCCAGCAGCTTAGCACTAGCGGGGGGGCAGTATACGCAGTATTTT